This TCR beta chain is from a study of shared clonotypes between healthy human individuals. It was around 190 ng DNA, approximately 28,000 T cell genomes, that sorted-subset replicate PCRs used. TCRdb keeps only in-frame clones here, not all; method: immunoSEQ multiplex PCR. The table lists some 1.4 million clones, around 97% of them singletons, with roughly 1.2% in the top ten. CDR1 SGHNT and CDR2 YYREEE come from the germline V gene (reference sequence). This CDR3 comprises 15 residues. V shed 1 base, J shed 5 bases, and the junction held 6 bases outside the gene matches. Study results and caveats: Generation probabilities were higher for clonotypes shared across all four sorted-subset donors than for unshared ones. An effect of sequencing depth on clonotype sharing among donors was expected.

As concerns this clone: Its antigen is undetermined.

This clonotype was sampled from a man aged 25 to 40 in good health. The chain joins TRBV5-4 to TRBJ2-7; 10 bases are a match to TRBD2. Material for sequencing was naive CD4+ T cells sorted from blood. Subset in this sample: CD45RA+ positively selected. DNA for the CDR3: TGTGCCAGCAGCTTGAGAGCGGGAGGGCCAGACGAGCAGTACTTC. It translates to CASSLRAGGPDEQYF.